Given below is one T cell receptor (beta chain) in context. This clone was observed a few times. Its target antigen remains unknown. Base-call qualities are not available, and no considerably larger clone is one nucleotide away. The data originate from a study of OX40 agonist ivuxolimab in advanced cancers. A note on the overall study: The costimulatory receptor OX40 (CD134) was targeted by ivuxolimab, a fully human IgG2 agonistic monoclonal antibody. Intravenous ivuxolimab was administered to patients every 2 weeks at six dose levels: 0.01, 0.1, 0.3, 1.5, 3 and 10 mg/kg. Among the approximately 50 dose-escalation patients, 19 had hepatocellular carcinoma, about 15 melanoma, 9 renal cell carcinoma and 9 head and neck cancer. In the dose-escalation cohort, around four fifths of patients were male, and the mean age was roughly 60 years with a range of about 20 to 80. Patients were allowed to have had prior anti-PD-1, anti-PD-L1 or anti-CTLA-4 therapy, and 40% of the dose-escalation patients had been treated with checkpoint inhibitors. Three dose-escalation patients achieved partial responses, one with hepatocellular carcinoma and two with cutaneous melanoma. Peripheral TCRbeta sequencing aimed to test whether ivuxolimab altered TCR sequence diversity and caused clonal T-cell expansion. The paper covers the monotherapy dose-escalation part of the phase I ivuxolimab trial, which included N ≈ 50 patients.

Genomic DNA was extracted from sorted cells for sequencing of the TCRbeta CDR3 region. The immunoSEQ Assay was used to sequence the TCRbeta CDR3 regions. This is the immuneACCESS table as TCRdb keeps it, with only in-frame sequences that have V and J called. A part of the clones is gone; compared with another copy, unresolved V genes explain less than half, and the rest is unexplained. Recorded for this sample are about 37,000 clones; around 73% of them occurred a single time. Of the sample, less than 25% falls within the top ten clones. Patients with autoimmune disease history or receiving systemic immunosuppression were excluded from the trial. Peripheral blood for TCR sequencing was collected from all dose cohorts at baseline, on cycle 4 day 1, and on cycle 7 day 1. Samples came from an open-label, multicenter, first-in-human phase I dose-escalation trial of ivuxolimab. Adults with locally advanced or metastatic melanoma, renal cell carcinoma, hepatocellular carcinoma or head and neck squamous cell carcinoma were enrolled in the trial. Before TCR sequencing, CD4+ T cells and CD8+ T cells from peripheral blood were sorted into separate populations.

CDR1 and CDR2 (MGHDK, SYGVNS) derive from the germline V gene. The CDR3 sequence holds 13 residues, the cysteine and phenylalanine included. CDR3 DNA only is kept here, 39 bases in frame from base 1. Relative to germline, V is 4 bases shorter and J is 8 bases shorter, with 12 bases between their ends. Overall results and qualifications from the work: Low levels of normalized T-cell clonal expansion were also seen in some nonresponding patients. After ivuxolimab, CD8+ T cells had more expanded clones than CD4+ T cells on average. At doses of 0.1 to 3.0 mg/kg, clonal expansion of both CD4+ and CD8+ blood T cells was observed from baseline to week 6. In the 0.1-3.0 mg/kg groups, partial responders were among the patients with the lowest normalized peripheral clonal expansion, particularly in CD8+ T cells. Which antigens the clonally expanded peripheral T cells were specific for was not determined.

The rearrangement combines TRBV25-1 with TRBJ2-1; a weak D assignment points to TRBD2 (5 bases agree). The receptor was derived from an adult with an advanced solid tumor such as melanoma, head and neck, liver or kidney cancer. The sample consisted of CD4+ or CD8+ T cells sorted from blood, taken in a trial of the OX40 agonist ivuxolimab. At the DNA level, the sequence is TGTGCCAGCAGTGCTGAGGGTGAGGATGAGCAGTTCTTC. It codes for CASSAEGEDEQFF.